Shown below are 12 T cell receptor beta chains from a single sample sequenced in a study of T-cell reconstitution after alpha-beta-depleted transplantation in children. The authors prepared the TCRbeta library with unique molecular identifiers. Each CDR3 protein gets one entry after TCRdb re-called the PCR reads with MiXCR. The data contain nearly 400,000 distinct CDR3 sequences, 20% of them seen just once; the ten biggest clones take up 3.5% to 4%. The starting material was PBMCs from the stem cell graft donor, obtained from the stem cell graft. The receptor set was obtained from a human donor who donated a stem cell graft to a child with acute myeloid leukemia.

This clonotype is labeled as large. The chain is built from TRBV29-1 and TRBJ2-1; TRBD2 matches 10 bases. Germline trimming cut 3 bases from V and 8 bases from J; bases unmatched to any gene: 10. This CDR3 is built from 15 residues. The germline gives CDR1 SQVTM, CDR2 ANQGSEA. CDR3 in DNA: TGCAGCGTTGATCAGGCTAGCGGGAGAATCGATGAGCAGTTCTTC. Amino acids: CSVDQASGRIDEQFF.

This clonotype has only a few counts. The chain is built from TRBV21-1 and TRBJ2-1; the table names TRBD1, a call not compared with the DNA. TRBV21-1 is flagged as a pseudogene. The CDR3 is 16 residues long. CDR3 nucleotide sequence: TGTGCCAGCAGCACCCACAGGGTCCCCCTCTACAATGAGCAGTTCTTC. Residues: CASSTHRVPLYNEQFF.

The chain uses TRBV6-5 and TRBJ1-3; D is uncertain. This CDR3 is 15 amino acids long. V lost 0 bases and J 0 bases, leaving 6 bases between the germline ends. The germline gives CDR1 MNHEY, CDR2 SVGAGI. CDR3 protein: CASSYSIRSGNTIYF. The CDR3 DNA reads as TGTGCCAGCAGTTACTCGATCCGCTCTGGAAACACCATATATTTT.

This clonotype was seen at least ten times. This chain's CDR3 is CASSQTRSEQFF. CDR3 nucleotides: TGTGCCAGCAGCCAGACTAGGAGCGAGCAGTTCTTC. The V gene is TRBV12-3 or TRBV12-4, the J gene TRBJ2-1; possible D gene TRBD2, 6 bases. The germline V and J ends were trimmed by 6 bases and 10 bases, with 13 bases remaining between them. CDR3 length: 12 amino acids.

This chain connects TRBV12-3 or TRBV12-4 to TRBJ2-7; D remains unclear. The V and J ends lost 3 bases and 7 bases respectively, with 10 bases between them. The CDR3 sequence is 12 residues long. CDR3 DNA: TGTGCCAGCAGTTTGGCGGCCCTTGAGCAGTACTTC. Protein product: CASSLAALEQYF.

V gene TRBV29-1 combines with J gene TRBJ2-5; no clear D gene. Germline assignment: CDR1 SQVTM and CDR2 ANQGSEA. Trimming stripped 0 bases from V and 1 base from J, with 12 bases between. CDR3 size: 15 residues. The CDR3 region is CSVEEARLAQETQYF. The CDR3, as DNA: TGCAGCGTTGAAGAGGCCCGACTCGCCCAAGAGACCCAGTACTTC.

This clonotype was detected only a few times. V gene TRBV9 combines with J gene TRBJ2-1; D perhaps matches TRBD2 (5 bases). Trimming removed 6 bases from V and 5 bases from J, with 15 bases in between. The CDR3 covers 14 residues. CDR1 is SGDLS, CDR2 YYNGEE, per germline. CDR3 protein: CASNHPGGHNEQFF. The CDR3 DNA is TGTGCCAGCAATCACCCTGGCGGGCACAATGAGCAGTTCTTC. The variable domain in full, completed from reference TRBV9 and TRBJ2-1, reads DSGVTQTPKHLITATGQRVTLRCSPRSGDLSVYWYQQSLDQGLQFLIQYYNGEERAKGNILERFSAQQFPDLHSELNLSSLELGDSALYFCASNHPGGHNEQFFGPGTRLTVL.

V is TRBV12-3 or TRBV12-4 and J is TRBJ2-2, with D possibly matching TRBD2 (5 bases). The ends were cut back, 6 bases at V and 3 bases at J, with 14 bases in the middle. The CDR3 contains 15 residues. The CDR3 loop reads CASRPRGADTGELFF. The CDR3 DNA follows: TGTGCCAGCAGACCTCGCGGAGCGGACACCGGGGAGCTGTTTTTT.

The CDR3 DNA sequence: TGCGCCAGCAGCTTGCCGGACAATATTCCCTACGAGCAGTACTTC. It translates to CASSLPDNIPYEQYF. The chain joins TRBV5-1 to TRBJ2-7; a weak D match, TRBD1 (5 bases). V lost 1 base and J 2 bases, leaving 13 bases between the germline ends. Germline-derived CDR1 and CDR2 are SGHRS and YFSETQ. The CDR3 sequence is 15 residues long.

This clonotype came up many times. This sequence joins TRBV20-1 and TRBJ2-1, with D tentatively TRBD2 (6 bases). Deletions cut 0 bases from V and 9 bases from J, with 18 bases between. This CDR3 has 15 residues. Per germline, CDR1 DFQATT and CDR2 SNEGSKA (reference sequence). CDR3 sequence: CSARDGGMVDPEQFF. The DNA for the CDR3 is TGCAGTGCTAGAGATGGGGGGATGGTTGACCCTGAGCAGTTCTTC.

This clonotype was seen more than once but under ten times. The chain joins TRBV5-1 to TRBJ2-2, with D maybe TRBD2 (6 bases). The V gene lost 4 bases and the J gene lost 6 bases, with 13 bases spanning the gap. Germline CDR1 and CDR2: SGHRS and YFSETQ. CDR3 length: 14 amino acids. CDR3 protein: CASSPPREPGELFF. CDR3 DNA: TGCGCCAGCAGCCCCCCACGGGAGCCCGGGGAGCTGTTTTTT. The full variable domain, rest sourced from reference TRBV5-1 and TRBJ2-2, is KAGVTQTPRYLIKTRGQQVTLSCSPISGHRSVSWYQQTPGQGLQFLFEYFSETQRNKGNFPGRFSGRQFSNSRSEMNVSTLELGDSALYLCASSPPREPGELFFGEGSRLTVL.

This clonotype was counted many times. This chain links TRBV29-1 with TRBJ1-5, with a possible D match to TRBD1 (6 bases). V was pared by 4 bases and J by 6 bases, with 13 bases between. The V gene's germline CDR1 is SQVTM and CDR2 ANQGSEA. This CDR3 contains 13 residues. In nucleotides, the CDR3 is TGCAGCGTTGGTTCAGGGGAGGGTCAGCCCCAGCATTTT. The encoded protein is CSVGSGEGQPQHF.